This T cell receptor (beta chain) was recovered during a study of cytomegalovirus exposure and HLA in healthy donors. Germline V gene data show CDR1 as MNHEY and CDR2 as SVGAGI. The CDR3 runs 13 residues. Trimming at V came to 7 bases and at J to 7 bases, leaving 7 bases not matched to a gene. Repertoires were generated with immunoSEQ multiplex PCR, while TCRdb's copy carries only in-frame clones and drops some. The data show around 200,000 clones, with 80% to 85% seen just once and approximately 2.9% held by the top ten. This chain connects TRBV6-5 to TRBJ1-3, with 7 positions matching TRBD1. The specimen was PBMCs. This sequence originates from a woman younger than 35 in good health and CMV-seropositive. CDR3 residues: CASKTGDVNTIYF. CDR3 DNA sequence: TGTGCCAGCAAAACAGGGGACGTTAACACCATATATTTT.